The sequence of this T cell receptor (beta chain) was determined in a study of T cells in localized non-small cell lung cancer. The repertoire was sequenced with immunoSEQ multiplex PCR; TCRdb's copy has only in-frame clones and lacks some. The table has 15,000 to 20,000 clones, 75% to 90% seen once. This CDR3 has 13 residues. V shed 2 bases and J shed 5 bases, with 9 bases lying between them. Germline-derived CDR1 and CDR2 are LGHNT and FRNRAP. Specimen: peripheral blood, collected before any cancer treatment. The TCR comes from a male donor at least 60 years old with stage II squamous cell lung carcinoma. The rearrangement joins TRBV12-5 to TRBJ2-5; possibly TRBD2 for D (6 bases). CDR3 in DNA: TGTGCTAGTGGTTTGAATCGGGGGGAGACCCAGTACTTC. It codes for CASGLNRGETQYF.